This paragraph covers one TCR beta chain sequence. The antigen is unknown. CDR3 length: 16 amino acids. Germline lookup yields CDR1 MGHDK and CDR2 SYGVNS. The V end was cut by 8 bases, the J end by 1 base, with 20 bases between. Clones were read by immunoSEQ multiplex PCR, and TCRdb kept only the in-frame ones, dropping some. The sample records millions of clones, just over 90% being singletons. The entry originates in a study of shared clonotypes between healthy human individuals. Study-wide context: Per-donor plates numbered three CD4 naive, three CD4 memory, two CD8 naive and one CD8 memory. Study-wide findings and caveats: It was anticipated that sequencing depth would influence how many clonotypes donors shared. Generally, estimated richness proved larger in naive subsets than it did in memory subsets.

Sequenced material: naive CD4+ T cells from PBMCs. Subset reported: CD45RA+ positively selected. This chain joins TRBV25-1 and TRBJ1-1; D unclear. This receptor was identified in a man younger than 35 in good health. Some clones in this sample may be carry-over from other donors' samples. The CDR3 is CASSPIEGGRNTEAFF. The CDR3 nucleotides are TGTGCCAGCTCTCCTATAGAAGGAGGCCGGAACACTGAAGCTTTCTTT.